Listed below are T cell receptor beta chains from one sample, sequenced in a study of OX40 agonist ivuxolimab in advanced cancers. This table comes from immunoSEQ multiplex PCR, and its TCRdb copy is limited to in-frame clones, with some not included. The sample includes around 94,000 clones, 91% of them seen just once. The specimen comprised CD4+ or CD8+ T cells sorted from blood, sampled in a trial of the OX40 agonist ivuxolimab. Receptor source: an adult with an advanced solid tumor such as melanoma, head and neck, liver or kidney cancer. CDR3s include the opening cysteine and the closing phenylalanine or tryptophan. A D gene is named only where the DNA matches it firmly. Rows give clone size only sometimes, using once, few, many, or a class for an expanded clone.

>.|TRBV28|TRBJ2-7|.
TGTGCCAGCAGTTTAGTGCAGGTTTCCTACGAGCAGTACTTC
CASSLVQVSYEQYF
>once|TRBV19|TRBJ1-5|.
TGTGCCAGTAGTACCCCCGGGGGGGCTATGAGCAATCAGCCCCAGCATTTT
CASSTPGGAMSNQPQHF
>.|TRBV19|TRBJ2-5|TRBD2
TGTGCCAGTAGTGGGACGGGAGGGGCGACTTTTGGGACCCAGTACTTC
CASSGTGGATFGTQYF
>.|TRBV7-3|TRBJ2-7|.
TGTGCCAGCAGCCTAGACCAGGGGAGACAGTACTTC
CASSLDQGRQYF
>.|TRBV30|TRBJ1-4|.
TGTGCCTGGAGTGTACGAAGAGACCGGGAAAAACTGTTTTTT
CAWSVRRDREKLFF
>.|TRBV5-6|TRBJ2-5|TRBD1
TGTGCCAGCAGCTTGAGGACAGGGGGCTCAGAGACCCAGTACTTC
CASSLRTGGSETQYF
>.|TRBV4-3|TRBJ2-1|.
TGCGCCAGCAGCCAATTCTACAATGAGCAGTTCTTC
CASSQFYNEQFF
>.|TRBV15|TRBJ2-1|TRBD2
TGTGCCACCAGCAGAGATCTGGCCCCGGGAGGGAATGAGCAGTTCTTC
CATSRDLAPGGNEQFF
>.|TRBV10-3|TRBJ2-3|TRBD2
TGTGCCATCAGTCGATCCCTAGCGGACACAGATACGCAGTATTTT
CAISRSLADTDTQYF
>.|TRBV30|TRBJ1-2|.
TGTGCCTGGAGTGTAGGGGGATTTAACTATGGCTACACCTTC
CAWSVGGFNYGYTF
>.|TRBV9|TRBJ2-3|TRBD2
TGTGCCAGCAGCGTGGGACTAGCGAGGACAGATACGCAGTATTTT
CASSVGLARTDTQYF
>.|TRBV7-9|TRBJ2-2|TRBD1
TGTGCCAGCAGCCCAGGGACAGCCGCGAACACCGGGGAGCTGTTTTTT
CASSPGTAANTGELFF
>.|TRBV7-9|TRBJ2-2|.
TGTGCCAGCAGCCCTCCCCGGACGAACACCGGGGAGCTGTTTTTT
CASSPPRTNTGELFF
>.|TRBV23-1|TRBJ1-2|.
TGCGCCAGCAGTCAATGTCGGCGTGGGCAGCAAGTAGAGGGCTACACCTTC
CASSQCRRGQQVEGYTF
>.|TRBV28|TRBJ2-7|TRBD2
TGTGCCAGCAGTTCTGTGGGACTACTATACGAGCAGTACTTC
CASSSVGLLYEQYF
>.|TRBV11-3|TRBJ2-1|.
TGTGCCAGCACAGGAGTGGGGCGCAGGAGCTCCTACAATGAGCAGTTCTTC
CASTGVGRRSSYNEQFF
>.|TRBV19|TRBJ1-2|.
TGTGCCAGTAGTCCACCGCAGGGAATTTGGAACTATGGCTACACCTTC
CASSPPQGIWNYGYTF
>.|TRBV28|TRBJ1-5|.
TGTGCCACCCGGGGGCCGGGTAGCAATCAGCCCCAGCATTTT
CATRGPGSNQPQHF
>.|TRBV5-1|TRBJ2-3|.
TGCGCCAGCAGCTTGGGGGGCGGGACAAACACAGATACGCAGTATTTT
CASSLGGGTNTDTQYF
>.|TRBV7-2|TRBJ2-1|.
TGTGCCAGCAGCTTCCACAATGAGCAGTTCTTC
CASSFHNEQFF
>.|TRBV6-5|TRBJ1-1|.
TGTGCCAGCAGTTACACGGGGGGGGGAGGTTATACTGAAGCTTTCTTT
CASSYTGGGGYTEAFF
>.|TRBV6-5|TRBJ2-7|TRBD2
TGTGCCACCCGGACTAGCGGGAGGGCGGGCGAGCAGTACTTC
CATRTSGRAGEQYF
>.|TRBV5-6|TRBJ1-5|.
TGTGCCAGCCGCCGACTCGTTAGCAATCAGCCCCAGCATTTT
CASRRLVSNQPQHF
>.|TRBV30|TRBJ2-5|TRBD2
TGTGCCTGGAGCGAATCGCGACTAGCGGGAGTTAGGGAGACCCAGTACTTC
CAWSESRLAGVRETQYF
>few|TRBV19|TRBJ1-2|TRBD1
TGTGCCAGTAGTACCTCGACAGGGGTTCGGGGCTACACCTTC
CASSTSTGVRGYTF